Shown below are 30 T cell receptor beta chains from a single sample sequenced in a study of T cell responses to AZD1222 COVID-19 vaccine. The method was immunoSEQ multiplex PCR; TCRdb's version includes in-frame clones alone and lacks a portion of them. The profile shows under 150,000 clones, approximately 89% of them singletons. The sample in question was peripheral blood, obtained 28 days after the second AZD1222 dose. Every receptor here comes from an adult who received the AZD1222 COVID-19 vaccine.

CDR3 DNA sequence: TGTGCCAGCAGCCCGGGGAGCGGGGCATGGGAGTTCTTC. Residues: CASSPGSGAWEFF. This chain links TRBV6-5 with TRBJ2-1; 7 bases are shared with TRBD2. This CDR3 has 13 residues. V lost 6 bases, J lost 14 bases, and 13 bases stayed unmatched. Germline-derived CDR1 and CDR2 are MNHEY and SVGAGI.

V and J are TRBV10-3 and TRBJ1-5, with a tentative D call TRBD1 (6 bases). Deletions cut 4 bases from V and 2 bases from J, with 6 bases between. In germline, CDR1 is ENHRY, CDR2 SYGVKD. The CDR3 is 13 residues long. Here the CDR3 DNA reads TGTGCCATCAGTGCAGGGGGCAATCAGCCCCAGCATTTT. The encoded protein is CAISAGGNQPQHF.

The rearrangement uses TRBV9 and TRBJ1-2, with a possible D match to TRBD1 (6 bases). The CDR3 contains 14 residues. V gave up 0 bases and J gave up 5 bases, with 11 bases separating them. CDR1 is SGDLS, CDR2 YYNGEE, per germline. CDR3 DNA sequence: TGTGCCAGCAGCGTAGCCGGGGGCGTGTATGGCTACACCTTC. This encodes CASSVAGGVYGYTF. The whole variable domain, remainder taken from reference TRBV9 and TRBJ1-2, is DSGVTQTPKHLITATGQRVTLRCSPRSGDLSVYWYQQSLDQGLQFLIQYYNGEERAKGNILERFSAQQFPDLHSELNLSSLELGDSALYFCASSVAGGVYGYTFGSGTRLTVV.

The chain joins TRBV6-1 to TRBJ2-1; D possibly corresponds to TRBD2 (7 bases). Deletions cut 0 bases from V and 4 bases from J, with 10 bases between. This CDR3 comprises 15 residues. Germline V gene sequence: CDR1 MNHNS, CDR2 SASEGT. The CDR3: CASSEAGGPYNEQFF. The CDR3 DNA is TGTGCCAGCAGTGAAGCGGGGGGGCCTTACAATGAGCAGTTCTTC.

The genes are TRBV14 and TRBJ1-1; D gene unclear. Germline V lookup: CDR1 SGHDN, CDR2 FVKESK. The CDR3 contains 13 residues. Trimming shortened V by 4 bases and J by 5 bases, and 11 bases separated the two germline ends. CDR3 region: CASSPSYVTEAFF. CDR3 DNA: TGTGCCAGCAGCCCCTCGTACGTAACTGAAGCTTTCTTT. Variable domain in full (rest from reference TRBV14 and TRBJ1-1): EAGVTQFPSHSVIEKGQTVTLRCDPISGHDNLYWYRRVMGKEIKFLLHFVKESKQDESGMPNNRFLAERTGGTYSTLKVQPAELEDSGVYFCASSPSYVTEAFFGQGTRLTVV.

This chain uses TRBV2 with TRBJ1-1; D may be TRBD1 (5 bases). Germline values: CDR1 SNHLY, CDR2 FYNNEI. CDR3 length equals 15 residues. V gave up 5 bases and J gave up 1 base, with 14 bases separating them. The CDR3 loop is CASSPELGGNTEAFF. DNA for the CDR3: TGTGCCAGCAGTCCGGAGCTCGGGGGGAACACTGAAGCTTTCTTT.

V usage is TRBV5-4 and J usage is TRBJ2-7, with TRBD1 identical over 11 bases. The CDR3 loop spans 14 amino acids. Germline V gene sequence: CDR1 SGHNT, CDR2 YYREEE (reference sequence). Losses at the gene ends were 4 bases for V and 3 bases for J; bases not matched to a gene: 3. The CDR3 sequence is CASSIGTGGYEQYF. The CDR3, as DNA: TGTGCCAGCAGCATCGGGACAGGGGGCTACGAGCAGTACTTC.

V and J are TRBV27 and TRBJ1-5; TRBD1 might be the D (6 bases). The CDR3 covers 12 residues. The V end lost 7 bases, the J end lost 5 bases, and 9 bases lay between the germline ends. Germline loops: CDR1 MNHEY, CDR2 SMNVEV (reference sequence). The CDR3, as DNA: TGTGCCAGCAAGGCAGGGGATCAGCCCCAGCATTTT. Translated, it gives CASKAGDQPQHF.

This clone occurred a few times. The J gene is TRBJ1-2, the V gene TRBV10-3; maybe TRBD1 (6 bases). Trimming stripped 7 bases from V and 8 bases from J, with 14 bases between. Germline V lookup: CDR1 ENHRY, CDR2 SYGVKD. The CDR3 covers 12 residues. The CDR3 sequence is CAINMEGGGYTF. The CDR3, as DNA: TGTGCCATCAATATGGAAGGGGGAGGCTACACCTTC.

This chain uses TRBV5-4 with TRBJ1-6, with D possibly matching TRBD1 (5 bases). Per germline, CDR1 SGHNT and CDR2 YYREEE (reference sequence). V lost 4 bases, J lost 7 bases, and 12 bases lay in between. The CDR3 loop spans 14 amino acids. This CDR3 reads CASSMGVYNSPLHF. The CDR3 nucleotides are TGTGCCAGCAGCATGGGGGTGTACAATTCACCCCTCCACTTT.

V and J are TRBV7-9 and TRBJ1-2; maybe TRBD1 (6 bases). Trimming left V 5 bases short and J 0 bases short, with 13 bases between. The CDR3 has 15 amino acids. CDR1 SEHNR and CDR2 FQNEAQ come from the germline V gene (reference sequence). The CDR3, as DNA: TGTGCCAGCAGCCAGGGACACCTATCTAACTATGGCTACACCTTC. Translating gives CASSQGHLSNYGYTF.

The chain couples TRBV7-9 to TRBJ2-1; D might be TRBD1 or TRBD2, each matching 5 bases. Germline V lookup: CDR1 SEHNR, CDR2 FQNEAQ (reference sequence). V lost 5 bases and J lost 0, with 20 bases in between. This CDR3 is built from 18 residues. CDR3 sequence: CASSPPMWGKGSYNEQFF. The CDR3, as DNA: TGTGCCAGCAGCCCCCCGATGTGGGGGAAGGGCTCCTACAATGAGCAGTTCTTC.

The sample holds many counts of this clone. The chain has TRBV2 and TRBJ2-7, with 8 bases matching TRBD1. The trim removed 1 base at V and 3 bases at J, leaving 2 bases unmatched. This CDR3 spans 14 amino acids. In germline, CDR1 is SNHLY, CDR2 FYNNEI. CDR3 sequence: CASSEVRGLYEQYF. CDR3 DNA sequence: TGTGCCAGCAGTGAAGTCAGGGGGCTCTACGAGCAGTACTTC.

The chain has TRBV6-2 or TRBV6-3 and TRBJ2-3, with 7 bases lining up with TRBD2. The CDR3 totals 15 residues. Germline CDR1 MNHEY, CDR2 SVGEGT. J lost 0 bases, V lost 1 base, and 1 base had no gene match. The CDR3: CASSYWGGSTDTQYF. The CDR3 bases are TGTGCCAGCAGTTACTGGGGAGGGAGCACAGATACGCAGTATTTT.

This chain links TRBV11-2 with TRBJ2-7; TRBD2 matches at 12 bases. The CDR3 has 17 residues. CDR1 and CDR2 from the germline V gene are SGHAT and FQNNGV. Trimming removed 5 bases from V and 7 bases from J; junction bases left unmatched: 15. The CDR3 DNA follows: TGTGCCAGCAGCCCCCTCGTCTCAGGACTAGCGGGGTGGGAGCAGTACTTC. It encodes CASSPLVSGLAGWEQYF. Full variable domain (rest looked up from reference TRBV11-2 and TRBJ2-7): EAGVAQSPRYKIIEKRQSVAFWCNPISGHATLYWYQQILGQGPKLLIQFQNNGVVDDSQLPKDRFSAERLKGVDSTLKIQPAKLEDSAVYLCASSPLVSGLAGWEQYFGPGTRLTVT.

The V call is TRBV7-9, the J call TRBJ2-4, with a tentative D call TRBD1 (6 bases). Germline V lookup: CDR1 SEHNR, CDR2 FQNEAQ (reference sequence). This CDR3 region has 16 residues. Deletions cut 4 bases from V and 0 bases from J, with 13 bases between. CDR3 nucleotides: TGTGCCAGCAGCTCACCAAACAGGGAAGCCAAAAACATTCAGTACTTC. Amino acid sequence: CASSSPNREAKNIQYF.

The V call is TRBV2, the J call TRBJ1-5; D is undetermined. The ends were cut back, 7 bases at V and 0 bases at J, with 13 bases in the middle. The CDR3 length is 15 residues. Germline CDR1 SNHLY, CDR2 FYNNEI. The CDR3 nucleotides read TGTGCCAGCAATATCGGGGTGTATAGCAATCAGCCCCAGCATTTT. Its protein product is CASNIGVYSNQPQHF.

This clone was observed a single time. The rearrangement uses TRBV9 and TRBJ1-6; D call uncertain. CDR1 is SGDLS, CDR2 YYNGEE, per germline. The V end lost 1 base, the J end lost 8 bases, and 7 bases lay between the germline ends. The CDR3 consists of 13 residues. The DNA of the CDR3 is TGTGCCAGCAGCGTAAGAGAGCATTCACCCCTCCACTTT. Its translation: CASSVREHSPLHF.

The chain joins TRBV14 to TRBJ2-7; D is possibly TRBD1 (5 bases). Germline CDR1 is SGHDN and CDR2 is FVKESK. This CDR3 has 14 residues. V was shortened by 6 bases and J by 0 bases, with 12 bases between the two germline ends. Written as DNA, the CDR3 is TGTGCCAGCAGACGTGCAGGGTTCTCCTACGAGCAGTACTTC. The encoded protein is CASRRAGFSYEQYF.

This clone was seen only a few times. The CDR3 sequence: CASSPTASYGYTF. The CDR3 DNA reads as TGTGCCAGCAGCCCCACGGCCAGCTATGGCTACACCTTC. V usage is TRBV7-2 and J usage is TRBJ1-2; no clear D. The V end lost 5 bases, the J end lost 4 bases, and 11 bases lay between the germline ends. Germline V gene sequence: CDR1 SGHTA, CDR2 FQGNSA. The CDR3 is 13 amino acids. The entire variable domain, with the rest obtained from reference TRBV7-2 and TRBJ1-2, is as follows: GAGVSQSPSNKVTEKGKDVELRCDPISGHTALYWYRQSLGQGLEFLIYFQGNSAPDKSGLPSDRFSAERTGGSVSTLTIQRTQQEDSAVYLCASSPTASYGYTFGSGTRLTVV.

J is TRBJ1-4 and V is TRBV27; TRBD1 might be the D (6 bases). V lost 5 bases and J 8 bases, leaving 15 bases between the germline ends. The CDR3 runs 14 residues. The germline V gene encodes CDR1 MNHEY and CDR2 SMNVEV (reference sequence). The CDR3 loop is CASSKGGAGEKLFF. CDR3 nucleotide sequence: TGTGCCAGCAGTAAGGGGGGGGCAGGGGAAAAACTGTTTTTT.

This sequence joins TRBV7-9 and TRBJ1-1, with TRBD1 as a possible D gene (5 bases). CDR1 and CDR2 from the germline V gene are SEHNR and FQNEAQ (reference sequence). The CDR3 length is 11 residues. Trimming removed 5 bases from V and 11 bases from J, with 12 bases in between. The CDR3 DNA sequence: TGTGCCAGCAGCCAAGAGGGGTATGCTTTCTTT. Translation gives CASSQEGYAFF.

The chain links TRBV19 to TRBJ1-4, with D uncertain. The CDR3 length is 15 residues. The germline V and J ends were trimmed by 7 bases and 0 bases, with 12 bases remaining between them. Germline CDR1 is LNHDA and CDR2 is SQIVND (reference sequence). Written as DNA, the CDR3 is TGTGCCAGTACGTTTTCTACTGCAACTAATGAAAAACTGTTTTTT. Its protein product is CASTFSTATNEKLFF. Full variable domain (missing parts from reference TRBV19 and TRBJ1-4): DGGITQSPKYLFRKEGQNVTLSCEQNLNHDAMYWYRQDPGQGLRLIYYSQIVNDFQKGDIAEGYSVSREKKESFPLTVTSAQKNPTAFYLCASTFSTATNEKLFFGSGTQLSVL.

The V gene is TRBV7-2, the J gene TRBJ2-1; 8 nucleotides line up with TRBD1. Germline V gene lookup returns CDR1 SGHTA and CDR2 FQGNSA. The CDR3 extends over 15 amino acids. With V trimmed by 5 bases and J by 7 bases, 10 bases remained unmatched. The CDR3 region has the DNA TGTGCCAGCAGCCCTAGACAGGGGAGATTGAATGAGCAGTTCTTC. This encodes CASSPRQGRLNEQFF.

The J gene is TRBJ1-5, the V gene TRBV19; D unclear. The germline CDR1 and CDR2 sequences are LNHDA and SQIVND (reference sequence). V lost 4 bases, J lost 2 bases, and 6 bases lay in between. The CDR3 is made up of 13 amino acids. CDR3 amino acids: CASSTGGNQPQHF. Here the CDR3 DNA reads TGTGCCAGTAGTACGGGTGGCAATCAGCCCCAGCATTTT.

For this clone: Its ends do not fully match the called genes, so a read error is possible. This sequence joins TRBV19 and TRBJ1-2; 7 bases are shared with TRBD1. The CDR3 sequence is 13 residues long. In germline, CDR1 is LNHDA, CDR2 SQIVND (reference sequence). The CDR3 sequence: CASSLDREGGYTF. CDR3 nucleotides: TGTGCCAGTAGTTTAGACAGGGAAGGCGGCTACACCTTC.

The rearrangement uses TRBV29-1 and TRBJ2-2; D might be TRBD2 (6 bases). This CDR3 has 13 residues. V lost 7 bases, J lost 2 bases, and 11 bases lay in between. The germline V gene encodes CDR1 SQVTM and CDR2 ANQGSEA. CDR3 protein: CSGGDGNTGELFF. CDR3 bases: TGCAGCGGGGGGGACGGAAACACCGGGGAGCTGTTTTTT.

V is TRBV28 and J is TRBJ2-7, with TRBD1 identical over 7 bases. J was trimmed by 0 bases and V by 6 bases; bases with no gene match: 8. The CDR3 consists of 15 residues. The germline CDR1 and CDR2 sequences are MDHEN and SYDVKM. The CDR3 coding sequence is TGTGCCAGCAGAGCCGACAGGGCTAGCTCCTACGAGCAGTACTTC. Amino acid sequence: CASRADRASSYEQYF.

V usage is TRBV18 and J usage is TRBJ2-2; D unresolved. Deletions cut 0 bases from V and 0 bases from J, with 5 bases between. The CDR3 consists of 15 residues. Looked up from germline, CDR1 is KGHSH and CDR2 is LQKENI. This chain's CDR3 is CASSPPTANTGELFF. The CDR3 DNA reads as TGTGCCAGCTCACCACCCACTGCGAACACCGGGGAGCTGTTTTTT.

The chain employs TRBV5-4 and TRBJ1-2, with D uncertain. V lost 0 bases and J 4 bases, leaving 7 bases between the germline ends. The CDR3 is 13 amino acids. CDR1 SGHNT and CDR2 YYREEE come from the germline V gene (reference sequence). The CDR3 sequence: CASSLGDFYGYTF. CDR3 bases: TGTGCCAGCAGCTTGGGCGACTTCTATGGCTACACCTTC. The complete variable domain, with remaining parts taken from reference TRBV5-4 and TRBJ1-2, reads ETGVTQSPTHLIKTRGQQVTLRCSSQSGHNTVSWYQQALGQGPQFIFQYYREEENGRGNFPPRFSGLQFPNYSSELNVNALELDDSALYLCASSLGDFYGYTFGSGTRLTVV.